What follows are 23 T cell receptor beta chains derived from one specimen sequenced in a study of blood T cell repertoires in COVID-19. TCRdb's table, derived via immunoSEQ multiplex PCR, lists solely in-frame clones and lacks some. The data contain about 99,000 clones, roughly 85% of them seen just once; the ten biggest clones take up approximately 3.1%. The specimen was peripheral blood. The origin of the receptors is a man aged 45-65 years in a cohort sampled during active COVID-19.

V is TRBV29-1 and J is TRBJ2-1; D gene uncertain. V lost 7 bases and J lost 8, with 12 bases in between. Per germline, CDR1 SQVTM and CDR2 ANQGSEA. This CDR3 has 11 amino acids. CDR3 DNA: TGCAGCGGCACATCTTCCGATGAGCAGTTCTTC. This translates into CSGTSSDEQFF.

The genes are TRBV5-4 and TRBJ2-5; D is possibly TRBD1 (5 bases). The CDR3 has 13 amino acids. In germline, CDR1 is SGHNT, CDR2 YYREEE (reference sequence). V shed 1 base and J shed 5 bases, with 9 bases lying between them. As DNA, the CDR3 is TGTGCCAGCAGCTTGACAGGCTGGGAGACCCAGTACTTC. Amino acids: CASSLTGWETQYF.

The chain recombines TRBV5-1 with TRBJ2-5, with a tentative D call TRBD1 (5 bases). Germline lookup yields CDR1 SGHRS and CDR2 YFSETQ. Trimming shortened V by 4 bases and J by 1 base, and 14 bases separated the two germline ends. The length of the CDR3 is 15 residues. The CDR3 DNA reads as TGCGCCAGCAGCCCCAGGGTTCATTCCCAAGAGACCCAGTACTTC. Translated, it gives CASSPRVHSQETQYF.

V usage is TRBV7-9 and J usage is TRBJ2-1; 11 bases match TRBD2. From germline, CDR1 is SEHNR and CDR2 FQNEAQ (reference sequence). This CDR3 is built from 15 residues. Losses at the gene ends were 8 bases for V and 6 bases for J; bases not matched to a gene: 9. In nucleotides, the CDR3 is TGTGCCAGCCAGGCCCTAGCGGGGGGAATCAATGAGCAGTTCTTC. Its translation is CASQALAGGINEQFF.

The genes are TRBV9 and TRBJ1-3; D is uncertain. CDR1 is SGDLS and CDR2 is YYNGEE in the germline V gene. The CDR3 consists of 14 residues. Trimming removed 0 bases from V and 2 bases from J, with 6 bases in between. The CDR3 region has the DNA TGTGCCAGCAGCGTAGGCGGTACTGGAAACACCATATATTTT. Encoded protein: CASSVGGTGNTIYF.

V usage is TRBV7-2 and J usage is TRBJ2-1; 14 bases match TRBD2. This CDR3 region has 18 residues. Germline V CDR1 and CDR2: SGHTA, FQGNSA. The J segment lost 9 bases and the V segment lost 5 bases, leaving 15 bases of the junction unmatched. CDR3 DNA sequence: TGTGCCAGCAGCCCTGTGGGTAGACTAGCGGGGGGGATCAGTGAGCAGTTCTTC. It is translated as CASSPVGRLAGGISEQFF.

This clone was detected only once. This chain's CDR3 is CSARDQTEQYF. CDR3 nucleotides: TGCAGTGCTAGAGATCAGACTGAGCAGTACTTC. The rearrangement joins TRBV20-1 to TRBJ2-7, with D unresolved. The CDR3 runs 11 residues. The V end lost 0 bases, the J end lost 7 bases, and 7 bases lay between the germline ends. The germline V gene has CDR1 DFQATT and CDR2 SNEGSKA (reference sequence).

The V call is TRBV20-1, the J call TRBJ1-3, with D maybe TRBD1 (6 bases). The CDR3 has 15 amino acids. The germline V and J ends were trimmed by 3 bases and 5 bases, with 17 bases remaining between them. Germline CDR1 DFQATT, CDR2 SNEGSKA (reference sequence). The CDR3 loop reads CSASSGGGSRNTIYF. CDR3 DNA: TGCAGTGCTAGTAGCGGGGGCGGTAGTCGAAACACCATATATTTT.

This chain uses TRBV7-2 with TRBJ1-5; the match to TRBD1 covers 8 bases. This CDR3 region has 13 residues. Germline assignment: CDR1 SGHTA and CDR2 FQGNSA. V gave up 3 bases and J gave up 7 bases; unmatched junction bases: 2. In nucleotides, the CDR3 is TGTGCCAGCAGCTTGGACAGGGTACAGCCCCAGCATTTT. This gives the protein CASSLDRVQPQHF. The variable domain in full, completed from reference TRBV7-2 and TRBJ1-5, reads GAGVSQSPSNKVTEKGKDVELRCDPISGHTALYWYRQSLGQGLEFLIYFQGNSAPDKSGLPSDRFSAERTGGSVSTLTIQRTQQEDSAVYLCASSLDRVQPQHFGDGTRLSIL.

CDR3 loop: CASSGGPGSQPQHF. The CDR3 nucleotides read TGTGCCAGCAGCGGCGGCCCTGGGAGTCAGCCCCAGCATTTT. V is TRBV6-2 or TRBV6-3 and J is TRBJ1-5; D ambiguous. This CDR3 comprises 14 residues. Trimming left V 6 bases short and J 6 bases short, with 15 bases between. Germline V lookup: CDR1 MNHEY, CDR2 SVGEGT.

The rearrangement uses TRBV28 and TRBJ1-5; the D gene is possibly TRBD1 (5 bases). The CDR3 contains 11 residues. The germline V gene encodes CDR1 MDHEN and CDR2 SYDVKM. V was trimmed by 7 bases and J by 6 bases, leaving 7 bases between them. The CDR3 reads CASTQGQPQHF. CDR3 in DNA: TGTGCCAGCACTCAGGGTCAGCCCCAGCATTTT.

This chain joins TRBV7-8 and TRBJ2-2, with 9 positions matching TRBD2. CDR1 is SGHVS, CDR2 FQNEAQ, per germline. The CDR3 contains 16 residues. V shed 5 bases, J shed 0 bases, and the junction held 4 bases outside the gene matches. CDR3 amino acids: CASSPLAGANTGELFF. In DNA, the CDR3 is TGTGCCAGCAGCCCGTTAGCGGGGGCGAACACCGGGGAGCTGTTTTTT.

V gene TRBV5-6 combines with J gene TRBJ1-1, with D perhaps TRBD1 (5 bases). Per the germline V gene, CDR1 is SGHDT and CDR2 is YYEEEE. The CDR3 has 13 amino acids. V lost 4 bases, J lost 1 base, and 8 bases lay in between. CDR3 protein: CASSHGGNTEAFF. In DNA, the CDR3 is TGTGCCAGCAGCCACGGGGGGAACACTGAAGCTTTCTTT.

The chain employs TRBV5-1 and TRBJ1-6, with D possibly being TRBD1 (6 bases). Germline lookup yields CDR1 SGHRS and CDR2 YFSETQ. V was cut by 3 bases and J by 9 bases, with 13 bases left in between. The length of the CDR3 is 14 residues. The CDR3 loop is CASSSQGSGSPLHF. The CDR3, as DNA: TGCGCCAGCAGCTCCCAGGGGAGTGGTTCACCCCTCCACTTT.

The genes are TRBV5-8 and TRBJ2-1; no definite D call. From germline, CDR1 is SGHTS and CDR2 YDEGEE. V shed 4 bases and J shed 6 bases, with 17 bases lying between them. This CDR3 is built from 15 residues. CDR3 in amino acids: CASSQYLGFGNEQFF. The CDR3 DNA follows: TGTGCCAGCAGCCAATACCTAGGCTTCGGCAATGAGCAGTTCTTC. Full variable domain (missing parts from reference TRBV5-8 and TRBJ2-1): EAGVTQSPTHLIKTRGQQATLRCSPISGHTSVYWYQQALGLGLQFLLWYDEGEERNRGNFPPRFSGRQFPNYSSELNVNALELEDSALYLCASSQYLGFGNEQFFGPGTRLTVL.

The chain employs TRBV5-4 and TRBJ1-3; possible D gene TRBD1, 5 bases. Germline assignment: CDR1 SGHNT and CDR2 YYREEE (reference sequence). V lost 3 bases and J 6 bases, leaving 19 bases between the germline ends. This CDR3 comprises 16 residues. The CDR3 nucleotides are TGTGCCAGCAGCTCATCCGAGACAGCATCTTTAAACACCATATATTTT. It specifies CASSSSETASLNTIYF.

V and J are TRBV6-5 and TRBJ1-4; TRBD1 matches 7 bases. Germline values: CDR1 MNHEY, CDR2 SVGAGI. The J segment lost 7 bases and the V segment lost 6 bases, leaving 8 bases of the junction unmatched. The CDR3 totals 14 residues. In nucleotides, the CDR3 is TGTGCCAGCAGACTCGACAGGGCGCGTGAAAAACTGTTTTTT. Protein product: CASRLDRAREKLFF.

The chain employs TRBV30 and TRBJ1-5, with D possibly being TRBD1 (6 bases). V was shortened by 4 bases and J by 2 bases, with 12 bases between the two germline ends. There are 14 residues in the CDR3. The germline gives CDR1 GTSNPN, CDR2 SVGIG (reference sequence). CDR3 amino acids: CAWKGGAGNQPQHF. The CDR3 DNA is TGTGCCTGGAAAGGGGGGGCAGGCAATCAGCCCCAGCATTTT.

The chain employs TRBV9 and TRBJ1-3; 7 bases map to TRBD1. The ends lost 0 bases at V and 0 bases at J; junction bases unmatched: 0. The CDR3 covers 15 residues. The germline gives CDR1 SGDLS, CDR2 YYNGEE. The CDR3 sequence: CASSVGQGSGNTIYF. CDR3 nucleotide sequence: TGTGCCAGCAGCGTAGGACAGGGCTCTGGAAACACCATATATTTT.

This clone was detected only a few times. CDR3 amino acids: CASSLQLGNTEAFF. DNA of the CDR3: TGTGCCAGCTCACTCCAACTAGGGAACACTGAAGCTTTCTTT. This chain connects TRBV18 to TRBJ1-1, with D unresolved. The CDR3 covers 14 residues. With 4 bases removed from V and 1 base from J, the gap between germline ends came to 10 bases. From germline, CDR1 is KGHSH and CDR2 LQKENI.

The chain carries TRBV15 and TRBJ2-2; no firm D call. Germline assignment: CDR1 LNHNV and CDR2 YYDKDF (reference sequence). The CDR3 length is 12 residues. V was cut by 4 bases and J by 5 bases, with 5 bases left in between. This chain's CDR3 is CATSIATGELFF. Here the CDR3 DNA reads TGTGCCACCAGCATTGCGACCGGGGAGCTGTTTTTT. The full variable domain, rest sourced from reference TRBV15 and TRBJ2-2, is DAMVIQNPRYQVTQFGKPVTLSCSQTLNHNVMYWYQQKSSQAPKLLFHYYDKDFNNEADTPDNFQSRRPNTSFCFLDIRSPGLGDTAMYLCATSIATGELFFGEGSRLTVL.

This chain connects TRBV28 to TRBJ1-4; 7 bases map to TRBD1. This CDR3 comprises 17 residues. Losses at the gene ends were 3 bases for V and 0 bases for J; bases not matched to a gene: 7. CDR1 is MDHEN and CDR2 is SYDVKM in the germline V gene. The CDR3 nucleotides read TGTGCCAGCAGTTTTCGGTACAGGGGCTCAACTAATGAAAAACTGTTTTTT. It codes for CASSFRYRGSTNEKLFF.

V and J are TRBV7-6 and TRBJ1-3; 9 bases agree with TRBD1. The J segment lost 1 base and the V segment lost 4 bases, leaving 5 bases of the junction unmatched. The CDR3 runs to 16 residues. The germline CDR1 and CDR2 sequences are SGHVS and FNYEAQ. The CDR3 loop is CASSSLTGGSGNTIYF. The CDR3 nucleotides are TGTGCCAGCAGCTCGCTGACAGGGGGGTCTGGAAACACCATATATTTT.